The 10 T cell receptor beta chains below come from one sample, sequenced in a study of cytomegalovirus exposure and HLA in healthy donors (dated by TCRdb to about 2017). Receptor libraries were prepared by the immunoSEQ multiplex PCR assay. The multiplex PCR relied on a mix of 60 forward primers for TCR Vbeta segments and 13 reverse primers for TCR Jbeta segments. TCRdb retrieved this table from immuneACCESS and kept in-frame rearrangements only. Not all clones are present; in checked studies, unresolved V genes account for under half, and no reason is known for the remainder. The sample table contains 120,000 to 150,000 clones; only one count was recorded for over 70% of them. About 1.8% of the sample lies in the top ten. The sample comprised PBMCs. The source is a woman in her forties in good health and CMV-seronegative.

The chain carries TRBV4-1 and TRBJ2-7, with D possibly being TRBD2 (6 bases). Germline CDR1 is MGHRA and CDR2 is YSYEKL. V dropped 1 base and J dropped 0 bases, with 19 bases sitting between them. This CDR3 spans 18 amino acids. Here the CDR3 reads CASSQANGVGRGSYEQYF. In nucleotides, the CDR3 is TGCGCCAGCAGCCAAGCCAACGGGGTGGGGCGGGGCTCCTACGAGCAGTACTTC.

The chain uses TRBV5-5 and TRBJ2-7, with TRBD1 matching over 10 bases. CDR3 length: 15 residues. Germline CDR1 SGHKS, CDR2 YYEKEE (reference sequence). J gave up 4 bases and V 4 bases, and 8 bases lay outside the gene matches. The CDR3 here is CASSTGQGDWYEQYF. In DNA form, the CDR3 reads TGTGCCAGCAGCACCGGACAGGGGGATTGGTACGAGCAGTACTTC.

This clone was seen a handful of times. V gene TRBV5-4 combines with J gene TRBJ2-1; 13 bases line up with TRBD2. CDR1 and CDR2 (germline): SGHNT, YYREEE (reference sequence). J was trimmed by 5 bases and V by 1 base; bases with no gene match: 3. The CDR3 is made up of 16 amino acids. The CDR3 is CASSLRLAGGDNEQFF. CDR3 coding DNA: TGTGCCAGCAGCTTGAGACTAGCGGGAGGAGACAATGAGCAGTTCTTC. Full variable domain (rest looked up from reference TRBV5-4 and TRBJ2-1): ETGVTQSPTHLIKTRGQQVTLRCSSQSGHNTVSWYQQALGQGPQFIFQYYREEENGRGNFPPRFSGLQFPNYSSELNVNALELDDSALYLCASSLRLAGGDNEQFFGPGTRLTVL.

Concerning this clone itself: At one end the junction does not follow the germline gene, possibly because of a read error. The chain couples TRBV19 to TRBJ2-5; a weak D match, TRBD2 (5 bases). Germline CDR1 LNHDA, CDR2 SQIVND (reference sequence). CDR3 length: 15 residues. Here the CDR3 reads CASSLETTGRKAQYF. As DNA, the CDR3 is TGTGCCAGTAGTTTAGAGACTACCGGGCGGAAGGCCCAGTACTTC.

The chain combines TRBV6-4 with TRBJ2-1; unclear D gene. V gave up 0 bases and J gave up 6 bases, with 9 bases separating them. CDR1 and CDR2 (germline): MRHNA, SNTAGT. The CDR3 has 14 residues. CDR3 sequence (DNA): TGTGCCAGCAGTGACTCCTCTAGAGGCAATGAGCAGTTCTTC. Encoded protein: CASSDSSRGNEQFF.

V usage is TRBV27 and J usage is TRBJ1-2; no clear D gene. CDR1 and CDR2 from the germline V gene are MNHEY and SMNVEV (reference sequence). Trimming shortened V by 3 bases and J by 2 bases, and 10 bases separated the two germline ends. This CDR3 has 14 amino acids. The CDR3 region has the DNA TGTGCCAGCAGTTTGAAGGGAGGAAACTATGGCTACACCTTC. Its translation is CASSLKGGNYGYTF.

In nucleotides, the CDR3 is TGTGCCAGCAGTTTAATAACTAGCGGGGGGGCCAATGAGCAGTTCTTC. Residues: CASSLITSGGANEQFF. The V call is TRBV28, the J call TRBJ2-1, with 13 bases that match TRBD2. Germline V gives CDR1 MDHEN, CDR2 SYDVKM. V shed 2 bases and J 6 bases; nucleotides not matched to a gene: 4. The CDR3 runs to 16 residues.

The rearrangement links TRBV5-1 to TRBJ2-7, with 8 bases lining up with TRBD1. Trimming removed 0 bases from V and 7 bases from J; junction bases left unmatched: 3. This CDR3 has 13 residues. Germline V lookup: CDR1 SGHRS, CDR2 YFSETQ. CDR3 protein: CASSLDTGGEQYF. CDR3 coding DNA: TGCGCCAGCAGCTTGGATACAGGGGGGGAGCAGTACTTC.

The chain has TRBV5-4 and TRBJ2-1; 7 nucleotides match TRBD1. There are 14 residues in the CDR3. Trimming took 3 bases from V and 14 from J; bases not matched to a gene: 14. Germline V gives CDR1 SGHNT, CDR2 YYREEE (reference sequence). The CDR3 loop reads CASSSKNLGQGEFF. The CDR3 region has the DNA TGTGCCAGCAGCTCGAAAAACCTGGGGCAGGGGGAGTTCTTC.

The chain couples TRBV18 to TRBJ2-5; 8 bases fit TRBD1. The ends lost 2 bases at V and 3 bases at J; junction bases unmatched: 17. Germline loops: CDR1 KGHSH, CDR2 LQKENI. This CDR3 has 19 amino acids. CDR3: CASSPLIQIQETGEETQYF. In DNA, the CDR3 is TGTGCCAGCTCACCATTAATACAGATCCAAGAGACAGGGGAAGAGACCCAGTACTTC.